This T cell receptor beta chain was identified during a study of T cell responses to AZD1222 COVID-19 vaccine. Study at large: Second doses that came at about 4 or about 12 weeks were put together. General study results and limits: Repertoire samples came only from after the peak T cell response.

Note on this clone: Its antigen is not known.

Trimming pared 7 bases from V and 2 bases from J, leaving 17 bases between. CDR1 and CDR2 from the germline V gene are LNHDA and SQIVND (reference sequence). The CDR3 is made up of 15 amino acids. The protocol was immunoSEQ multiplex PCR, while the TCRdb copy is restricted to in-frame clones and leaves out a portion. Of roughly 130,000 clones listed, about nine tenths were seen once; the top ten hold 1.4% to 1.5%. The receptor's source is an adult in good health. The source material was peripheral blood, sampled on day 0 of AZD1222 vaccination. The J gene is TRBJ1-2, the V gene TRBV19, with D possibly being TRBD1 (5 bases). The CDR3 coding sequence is TGTGCCAGTACAGTTTTCCCGGGACCCAACTATGGCTACACCTTC. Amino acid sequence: CASTVFPGPNYGYTF.